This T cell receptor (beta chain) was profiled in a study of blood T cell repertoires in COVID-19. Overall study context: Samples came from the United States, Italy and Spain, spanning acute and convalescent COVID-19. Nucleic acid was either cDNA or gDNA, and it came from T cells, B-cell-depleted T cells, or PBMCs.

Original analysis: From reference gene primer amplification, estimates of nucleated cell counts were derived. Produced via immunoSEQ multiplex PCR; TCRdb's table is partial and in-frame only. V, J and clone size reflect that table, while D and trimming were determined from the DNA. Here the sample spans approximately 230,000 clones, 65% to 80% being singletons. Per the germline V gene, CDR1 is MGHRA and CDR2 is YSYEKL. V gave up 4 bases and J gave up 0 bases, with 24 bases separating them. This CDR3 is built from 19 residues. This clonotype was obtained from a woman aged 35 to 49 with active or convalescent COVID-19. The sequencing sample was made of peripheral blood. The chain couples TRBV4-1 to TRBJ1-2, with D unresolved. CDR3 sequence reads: CASSRIEVRGPEANYGYTF. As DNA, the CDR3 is TGCGCCAGCAGCCGAATAGAGGTACGAGGGCCCGAAGCTAACTATGGCTACACCTTC.